This T cell receptor beta chain was observed in a study of cytomegalovirus exposure and HLA in healthy donors (dated by TCRdb to 2017 to 2019). Looking at the study overall: In an earlier analysis of 587 of the donors, approximately 300 Gb of sequence data and 117 million unique TCR beta sequences from about 179 million T cells were reported. A later genetic analysis took genome-wide SNP genotypes for about 65% of the 666 donors and used that subset as a discovery cohort. Several DR-DQ haplotypes were treated as single units for association and clustering because of strong linkage in the cohort. The number of donors typed differed by locus, with about 620-630 for A, B, C, DRB1 and DQB1, around 520 for DQA1, 600 to 610 for DPA1, and over 400 for DPB1. An earlier analysis of around 540 of the donors applied high-throughput TCR beta sequencing to assess whether each TCR beta V gene segment acted as functional or pseudogenic. A later analysis re-analyzed previously published TCR beta repertoires from roughly 690 donors and added high-resolution HLA genotyping to study TCR occurrence patterns. Class I and class II HLA loci were covered by the typing at four-digit resolution. Of the roughly 400 genotyped donors, 65% to 90% were placed in the genetic ancestry cluster associated with self-reported Caucasian donors. High-throughput TCR immunosequencing, statistical association of individual TCRs with disease status, and machine learning were combined to predict cytomegalovirus infection status. Besides the first cohort of some 670 subjects, a separate validation cohort made up of 95 to 150 different subjects was used. In the later analysis, no new phenotypic data were used to find candidate immune exposures; instead, reliance was placed on TCR beta sequences and their occurrence across donors. All discovery cohort repertoires had been generated on a single sequencing platform. Among some 400 genotyped donors of the cohort, an average of around 250,000 unique TCR beta nucleotide sequences was sequenced per donor, of which about 19% were non-productive. The study used immunosequencing to profile the T cell repertoires of 666 subjects and linked those repertoires to cytomegalovirus serostatus. An early release that covered around 590 HLA-typed donors contained about 300 gigabases of sequencing data and approximately 85 million unique TCR sequences. The study was designed to test whether signatures of past pathogen exposure could be identified by cataloging public T cell receptors. Donor age, sex, ethnicity and CMV serostatus were collected together with the repertoire data. What the authors observed across the whole study: The study gave a list of 150 to 200 TCR beta chains associated with cytomegalovirus. Broadly in line with IMGT annotations, most TCR beta V segments showed up in productive rearrangements about 87% or about 30% of the time in an earlier analysis of roughly 590 of the donors. Linkage disequilibrium might explain the correlated functional status among segregating V segments, but an unknown experimental factor could not be excluded. Compared with equally common non-associated chains, HLA-associated TCR beta chains in a later analysis were more clonally expanded and had lower generation probabilities. According to a later genetic analysis, donors in an Asian-associated ancestry cluster had fewer N-insertions in productive TCRs than the approximately 700-donor mean. According to a later analysis, most CMV-associated TCR beta chains appeared to be HLA-restricted, and the HLA associations seemed to be driven largely by CMV exposure. Because HLA typing was unavailable for some donors at each locus, only the typed subset was used in association tests. The authors suggested that the approach could potentially be extended to other disease states and immunological phenotypes. Assigning TCR associations to individual alleles was difficult when HLA alleles, especially DR and DQ, strongly co-occurred. Cytomegalovirus status was reported to be diagnosed by the classifier with high specificity and sensitivity in both the original and validation cohorts. Across donors, most TCR sequences were observed very rarely, whereas some public TCRs were present in many individuals. CMV serostatus was the only immune exposure information available for the cohort. This cohort had only TCR beta chains sequenced, and the lack of alpha or paired-chain data limited which features could be detected. A cluster of highly shared sequence variants was judged likely to be a technical artifact of the sequencing pipeline. A further reported finding was that TCR beta sequences accurately predicted the HLA-A and HLA-B alleles for most subjects in the first cohort. In vitro tests confirmed that three of the cytomegalovirus-associated TCR beta chains recognize cytomegalovirus antigens. Some IMGT-functional V segments, including TRBV6-2 and TRBV6-3, could not be distinguished by the 87-base-pair reads and were therefore excluded. Roughly 15 rarely observed V segments, including chromosome 9 orphons, were excluded from the earlier analysis of a few hundred of the donors because counts were too low. V-gene and J-gene trimming of TCR beta chains was associated with a missense DCLRE1C variant in a later genetic analysis, and the association was replicated in an independent cohort. Presence/absence analyses assumed roughly uniform sequencing depth across donors, an assumption that may not hold. A later analysis associated 17,000 or so TCR beta sequences with specific HLA alleles at a false discovery rate of 0.05. According to a later analysis, parvovirus B19, influenza, CMV and Epstein-Barr virus appeared linked to several top co-occurrence clusters. In a later analysis, the rate of TCR association differed among HLA loci, with DRB1 alleles having the most associated TCRs and HLA-C alleles having the fewest.

The cohort consisted of hundreds of healthy bone marrow donors. At the time of sampling, all cohort members were nominally healthy, though unrecorded immune exposures were likely present. The donor was CMV seronegative and belonged to the group of 352 seronegative cohort members. A peripheral blood sample was provided by each donor, and peripheral blood mononuclear cells were used for TCR beta sequencing. The Qiagen DNeasy Blood Extraction Kit was used to extract genomic DNA from the blood cell samples. Library generation was performed with the immunoSEQ multiplex PCR assay. The multiplex PCR relied on a mix of 60 forward primers for TCR Vbeta segments and 13 reverse primers for TCR Jbeta segments. The CDR3 region of rearranged TCR beta genes was amplified from genomic DNA with a multiplex PCR assay. The amplified TCR beta libraries were sequenced on the Illumina HiSeq System as 87-base-pair reads. The original pipeline was this. Across the roughly 700 repertoires, a later analysis counted some 81 million unique TCR beta chains, about 10 million of which were shared by at least two donors. Raw reads were error-corrected and collapsed into unique sequences by a nearest-neighbor algorithm in which closely related sequences were merged to remove PCR and sequencing errors. To assign V, D and J gene segments, CDR3 sequences were aligned to IMGT reference sequences. For a sequence to be retained, a match of at least six nucleotides was required to both a V gene segment and a J gene segment. A rearrangement was called productive if the CDR3 had no stop codons and remained in frame with V and J, and every other rearrangement was called non-productive. CDR3 was defined according to IMGT convention as the region running from the second conserved V-encoded cysteine to the conserved J-encoded phenylalanine. Sequences without an unambiguous match to a single V gene segment were excluded from the earlier analysis of about 640 of the donors. In an earlier analysis of approximately 590 of the donors, a V segment was called functional when productive rearrangements were above 56.7%, and segregating when the standard deviation between donors exceeded 5%. A statistical classification framework was built for diagnosing cytomegalovirus status from the catalog of TCR beta chain sequences. In a later analysis, TCR nucleotide sequences were compared against IMGT/GENE-DB human TR gene sequences so that V and J genes could be assigned. In a later analysis, CDR3 sequences and most-parsimonious VDJ recombination scenarios were assigned using the TCRdist pipeline. In a later analysis, each TCR beta chain was defined by its CDR3 amino acid sequence together with its V-gene family, and reads without a unique V-gene family were excluded. To address suspected cross-contamination and a sequencing artifact, a later analysis removed over 500 highly shared, low-generation-probability nucleotide sequences. In a later analysis, a clonal expansion index was calculated for each public chain from normalized within-repertoire ranks of inferred template counts. In a later analysis, generation probabilities were computed with a VDJ recombination model fitted to out-of-frame rearrangements, and the resulting probabilities were checked against IGoR. Hypergeometric tests were used in a later analysis to score TCR-TCR, TCR-HLA and TCR-CMV co-occurrence, with a repertoire-size bias correction applied to the TCR pairs. In a later analysis, false discovery rates were estimated by permuting HLA or CMV assignments 20 times. A later analysis grouped co-occurring TCRs with DBSCAN, adding TCRdist sequence similarity when clustering within HLA-allele-positive subsets. Repertoires with fewer than 30,000 or more than 120,000 public chains, plus five repertoires with anomalous nucleotide sharing, were excluded from co-occurrence clustering. TCRdb holds this immuneACCESS table with in-frame rearrangements only. Some clones are missing; in checked studies, unresolved V genes explain under half, and the rest has no known cause. The V and J calls and clone size come from that table; D and trimming were worked out from the DNA. The sample table holds around 140,000 clones. 0.96% of the sample goes to the ten largest clones.

CDR1 and CDR2 were assigned from the germline V gene as SGHTS and YDEGEE. The CDR3 sequence holds 17 residues, the cysteine and phenylalanine included. Just the 51-base CDR3 DNA is kept, in frame starting at base 1. V ends up 4 bases short and J 0 bases short, with an unmatched junction base count of 12. On this clone: Its recognized antigen is unknown.

The receptor comes from a male donor in good health and CMV-seronegative. The sample comprised PBMCs. The chain uses TRBV5-8 and TRBJ1-2, and 7 junctional nucleotides match TRBD1. The nucleotides read TGTGCCAGCAGCCCGAAACTCTGGACAGGTCCTAACTATGGCTACACCTTC. This yields the protein CASSPKLWTGPNYGYTF.